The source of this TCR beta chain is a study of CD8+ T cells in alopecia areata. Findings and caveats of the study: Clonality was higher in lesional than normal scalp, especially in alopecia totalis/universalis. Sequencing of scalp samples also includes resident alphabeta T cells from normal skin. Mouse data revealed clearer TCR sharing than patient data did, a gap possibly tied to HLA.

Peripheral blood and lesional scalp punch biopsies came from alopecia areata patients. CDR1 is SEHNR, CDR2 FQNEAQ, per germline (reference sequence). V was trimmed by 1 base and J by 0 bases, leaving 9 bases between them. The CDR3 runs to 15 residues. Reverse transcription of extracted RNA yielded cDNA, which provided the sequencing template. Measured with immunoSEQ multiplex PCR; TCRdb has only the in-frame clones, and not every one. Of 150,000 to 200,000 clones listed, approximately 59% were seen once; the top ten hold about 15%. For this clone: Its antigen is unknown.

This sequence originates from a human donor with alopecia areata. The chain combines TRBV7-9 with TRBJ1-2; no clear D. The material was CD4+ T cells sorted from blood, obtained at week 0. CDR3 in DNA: TGTGCCAGCAGCTTAGGAGGACCGACTAACTATGGCTACACCTTC. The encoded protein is CASSLGGPTNYGYTF.